The 14 T cell receptor beta chains listed next were all sequenced from one sample in a study of long-term antiretroviral therapy in people with HIV. Survey-level resolution applied to immunoSEQ assay v3.0. Measured with immunoSEQ multiplex PCR; TCRdb has only the in-frame clones, and not every one. The sample lists roughly 45,000 clones, 80% to 90% occurring once. The sample consisted of unsorted PBMCs, taken 0.8 years after starting antiretroviral therapy. These receptors came from a woman aged 18-29 years with HIV.

V is TRBV4-3 and J is TRBJ2-5; 11 bases fit TRBD2. Trimming cost V 4 bases and J 5 bases; bases outside gene matches: 12. CDR1 LGHNA and CDR2 YSLEER come from the germline V gene. This CDR3 has 17 amino acids. Here the CDR3 reads CASSLLNIAGGQETQYF. Here the CDR3 DNA reads TGCGCCAGCAGCCTTCTCAACATAGCGGGAGGGCAGGAGACCCAGTACTTC.

This clone was seen only once. This sequence joins TRBV7-9 and TRBJ2-3, with a weak D call TRBD2 (5 bases). CDR3 length: 12 amino acids. CDR1 and CDR2 from the germline V gene are SEHNR and FQNEAQ (reference sequence). The V end lost 6 bases, the J end lost 6 bases, and 10 bases lay between the germline ends. The CDR3 DNA follows: TGTGCCAGCAGTCGAGGGTTGGATACGCAGTATTTT. It is translated as CASSRGLDTQYF.

The V call is TRBV18, the J call TRBJ2-7; 15 nucleotides agree with TRBD2. CDR3 length equals 17 residues. V dropped 3 bases and J dropped 5; count of bases not matched to a gene: 8. Germline V gives CDR1 KGHSH, CDR2 LQKENI. The CDR3 region has the DNA TGTGCCAGCTCACCTGGACTAGCGGGAGGGTACGCGGACGAGCAGTACTTC. Translation: CASSPGLAGGYADEQYF.

V is TRBV15 and J is TRBJ2-2, with TRBD2 identical over 9 bases. Looked up from germline, CDR1 is LNHNV and CDR2 is YYDKDF (reference sequence). The CDR3 consists of 15 residues. Unmatched junction bases numbered 7, after V lost 8 bases and J lost 3 bases. CDR3 amino acids: CATGLAGVYTGELFF. The CDR3 DNA reads TGTGCCACCGGTTTAGCGGGAGTGTACACCGGGGAGCTGTTTTTT.

As concerns this clone: The identical CDR3 is also encoded by other nucleotide sequences in the sample. V usage is TRBV19 and J usage is TRBJ2-7; TRBD2 is a possible D gene (5 bases). The V gene's germline CDR1 is LNHDA and CDR2 SQIVND (reference sequence). Trimming cost V 3 bases and J 5 bases, with 8 bases left between them. CDR3 size: 12 residues. CDR3 DNA: TGTGCCAGTAGTATCTTGGGAGACGAGCAGTACTTC. Its protein product is CASSILGDEQYF.

This clone was picked up one time. This chain uses TRBV10-2 with TRBJ1-2; unclear D gene. V was clipped by 3 bases and J by 8 bases, with 13 bases between them. The germline V gene encodes CDR1 WSHSY and CDR2 SAAADI. This CDR3 is 13 amino acids long. CDR3: CASSDSPQRGYTF. CDR3 DNA: TGCGCCAGCAGTGACTCCCCTCAACGGGGCTACACCTTC.

On this clone: The sample holds other DNA sequences that translate to the same CDR3. This chain connects TRBV18 to TRBJ2-5; unclear D gene. The CDR3 extends over 12 amino acids. Trimming pared 6 bases from V and 0 bases from J, leaving 5 bases between. Germline assignment: CDR1 KGHSH and CDR2 LQKENI. The CDR3 nucleotides are TGTGCCAGCTCCCCATACCAAGAGACCCAGTACTTC. Its translation is CASSPYQETQYF.

V usage is TRBV21-1 and J usage is TRBJ2-7; the D segment call TRBD1 is taken from the table without a DNA check. TRBV21-1 is a pseudogene. The CDR3 has 14 residues. CDR3 in amino acids: CASIYDRRSYEQYF. CDR3 coding DNA: TGTGCCAGCATTTACGACAGAAGGTCCTACGAGCAGTACTTC.

This chain links TRBV5-1 with TRBJ2-4; 10 positions agree with TRBD2. V dropped 3 bases and J dropped 6; count of bases not matched to a gene: 12. CDR1 and CDR2 from the germline V gene are SGHRS and YFSETQ. CDR3 length equals 17 residues. The CDR3 loop reads CASSYYLAGEVGNIQYF. CDR3 DNA sequence: TGCGCCAGCAGCTACTATCTAGCGGGAGAGGTTGGAAACATTCAGTACTTC.

This clone was found a few times. The chain has TRBV13 and TRBJ1-1; a weak D match, TRBD1 (6 bases). CDR3 size: 14 residues. The V end was cut by 5 bases, the J end by 5 bases, with 15 bases between. Germline values: CDR1 PRHDT, CDR2 FYEKMQ (reference sequence). The CDR3 DNA reads TGTGCCAGCAGCCCAAATACAGGGAGGACTGAAGCTTTCTTT. Translating gives CASSPNTGRTEAFF.

The CDR3 loop is CASNRGTGSRYEQYF. The DNA for the CDR3 is TGTGCCAGCAACCGAGGGACAGGAAGTCGCTACGAGCAGTACTTC. The gene calls are TRBV28 and TRBJ2-7, with 8 positions matching TRBD1. J gave up 3 bases and V 7 bases, and 11 bases lay outside the gene matches. The CDR3 spans 15 residues. Germline CDR1 and CDR2: MDHEN and SYDVKM.

CDR3 in amino acids: CASSQPGEGVNTEAFF. As DNA, the CDR3 is TGTGCCAGCAGCCAGCCGGGGGAGGGGGTTAACACTGAAGCTTTCTTT. This chain connects TRBV4-2 to TRBJ1-1; TRBD1 is a possible D gene (6 bases). The CDR3 has 16 residues. Deletions cut 3 bases from V and 2 bases from J, with 16 bases between. Germline V CDR1 and CDR2: LGHNA, YNFKEQ.

The chain joins TRBV5-5 to TRBJ2-7, with D perhaps TRBD2 (5 bases). The CDR3 is 12 residues long. Germline V gene sequence: CDR1 SGHKS, CDR2 YYEKEE (reference sequence). Deletions cut 4 bases from V and 2 bases from J, with 7 bases between. This CDR3 is CASSLGAYEQYF. Here the CDR3 DNA reads TGTGCCAGCAGCCTGGGAGCCTACGAGCAGTACTTC.

This clone counts as medium-sized. This chain uses TRBV5-8 with TRBJ2-7; D call uncertain. The length of the CDR3 is 13 residues. V was clipped by 0 bases and J by 0 bases, with 4 bases between them. Germline CDR1 SGHTS, CDR2 YDEGEE. The CDR3 sequence is CASSLAGSYEQYF. The CDR3 DNA follows: TGTGCCAGCAGCTTGGCCGGCTCCTACGAGCAGTACTTC.